Following are 18 T cell receptor beta chains from one sample sequenced in a study of blood T cell repertoires in COVID-19. TCRdb's table, derived via immunoSEQ multiplex PCR, lists solely in-frame clones and lacks some. This table has about 230,000 clones, around 84% appearing once. Material for sequencing was peripheral blood. Receptor source: a man aged 35-49 years with acute or convalescent COVID-19.

The chain is built from TRBV5-8 and TRBJ1-1, with 9 bases aligning to TRBD1. The CDR3 contains 14 residues. Per the germline V gene, CDR1 is SGHTS and CDR2 is YDEGEE. V shed 7 bases and J 5 bases; nucleotides not matched to a gene: 9. The CDR3 sequence is CASHHRGRRTEAFF. The CDR3, as DNA: TGTGCCAGCCATCACAGGGGGCGGAGAACTGAAGCTTTCTTT.

This clone was counted a single time. The gene calls are TRBV5-1 and TRBJ1-1; D is perhaps TRBD1 (6 bases). Trimming stripped 0 bases from V and 1 base from J, with 10 bases between. Germline CDR1 and CDR2: SGHRS and YFSETQ. The CDR3 is made up of 15 amino acids. The DNA of the CDR3 is TGCGCCAGCAGCTTGGTGTCAGGGGCGAACACTGAAGCTTTCTTT. Translated, it gives CASSLVSGANTEAFF.

The CDR3 DNA reads TGCGCCAGCAGCCAAGATTTGGCAGTATCAAGCTCTGGAAACACCATATATTTT. This translates into CASSQDLAVSSSGNTIYF. The chain links TRBV4-3 to TRBJ1-3; no reliable D call. CDR1 and CDR2 from the germline V gene are LGHNA and YSLEER. V lost 0 bases and J lost 0, with 15 bases in between. This CDR3 spans 18 amino acids.

The chain joins TRBV6-5 to TRBJ1-6; D is perhaps TRBD1 (6 bases). CDR1 and CDR2 from the germline V gene are MNHEY and SVGAGI. Trimming stripped 2 bases from V and 9 bases from J, with 11 bases between. The CDR3 is 14 amino acids. CDR3 loop: CASSYDRIASPLHF. CDR3 in DNA: TGTGCCAGCAGTTACGACAGGATCGCTTCACCCCTCCACTTT.

The chain recombines TRBV7-3 with TRBJ1-1, with D tentatively TRBD1 (5 bases). The CDR3 has 13 residues. V was cut by 8 bases and J by 2 bases, with 12 bases left in between. Germline CDR1 is SGHTA and CDR2 is FQGTGA. The CDR3 coding sequence is TGTGCCAGCGGATGGGGGGGTAACACTGAAGCTTTCTTT. Protein product: CASGWGGNTEAFF.

The rearrangement joins TRBV3-1 (or the pseudogene TRBV3-2) to TRBJ1-4, with 9 bases identical to TRBD1. The CDR3 has 15 amino acids. Looked up from germline, CDR1 is LGHDT and CDR2 is YNNKEL (reference sequence). With 4 bases clipped from V and 7 bases from J, the junction kept 7 bases outside the gene matches. The CDR3 sequence: CASSRYRGPAEKLFF. The CDR3 DNA is TGTGCCAGCAGCCGCTACAGGGGGCCGGCTGAAAAACTGTTTTTT.

CDR3 in amino acids: CASSQEGRGPGQFF. In DNA form, the CDR3 reads TGTGCCAGCAGCCAAGAGGGGCGGGGGCCGGGGCAGTTCTTC. The genes are TRBV3-1 (or the pseudogene TRBV3-2) and TRBJ2-1; D is possibly TRBD2 (7 bases). Trimming removed 0 bases at V and 12 bases at J, with 15 bases between. The CDR3 length is 14 residues. Germline V CDR1 and CDR2: LGHDT, YNNKEL (reference sequence).

V and J are TRBV27 and TRBJ2-7, with D perhaps TRBD1 (7 bases). Germline values: CDR1 MNHEY, CDR2 SMNVEV (reference sequence). V dropped 4 bases and J dropped 5 bases, with 15 bases sitting between them. There are 14 residues in the CDR3. The CDR3 sequence: CASSSRPGGNEQYF. CDR3 bases: TGTGCCAGCAGTTCCCGCCCAGGGGGGAACGAGCAGTACTTC.

The V gene is TRBV21-1, the J gene TRBJ2-5; the table's D call, TRBD1, was not checked against the DNA. TRBV21-1 is marked as a pseudogene. This CDR3 has 14 amino acids. DNA of the CDR3: TGTGCCAGCAGCAAAACAGGGGTCCAAGAGACCCAGTACTTC. Protein product: CASSKTGVQETQYF.

This clone was observed a single time. J is TRBJ2-1 and V is TRBV5-5; tentatively, D is TRBD2 (6 bases). V lost 0 bases to trimming and J lost 9 bases, with 10 bases between them. The CDR3 is made up of 13 amino acids. Per the germline V gene, CDR1 is SGHKS and CDR2 is YYEKEE (reference sequence). CDR3 amino acids: CASSLEGRGEQFF. The CDR3 bases are TGTGCCAGCAGCTTGGAAGGGCGGGGTGAGCAGTTCTTC.

This sequence joins TRBV9 and TRBJ2-3; TRBD2 matches at 12 bases. V was clipped by 0 bases and J by 4 bases; unmatched bases: 6. The length of the CDR3 is 17 residues. Germline CDR1 is SGDLS and CDR2 is YYNGEE. CDR3 protein: CASSVGSSGGASDTQYF. The DNA for the CDR3 is TGTGCCAGCAGCGTAGGGTCTAGCGGGGGGGCCTCAGATACGCAGTATTTT.

With regard to this clone: Additional DNA sequences in this sample encode the identical CDR3. The chain employs TRBV2 and TRBJ1-5, with 7 bases that match TRBD1. V trimming: 9 bases; J trimming: 0 bases; junction bases outside the gene matches: 2. The CDR3 runs 13 residues. Germline V CDR1 and CDR2: SNHLY, FYNNEI. This chain's CDR3 is CASWTGSNQPQHF. CDR3 coding DNA: TGTGCCAGTTGGACAGGTAGCAATCAGCCCCAGCATTTT.

V usage is TRBV5-1 and J usage is TRBJ2-5; D is uncertain. Trimming pared 6 bases from V and 5 bases from J, leaving 11 bases between. CDR3 length: 12 residues. The germline V gene has CDR1 SGHRS and CDR2 YFSETQ. The CDR3 loop reads CASTVIGETQYF. CDR3 bases: TGCGCCAGCACCGTTATCGGGGAGACCCAGTACTTC.

This chain links TRBV2 with TRBJ2-5; 7 positions match TRBD2. Germline CDR1 reads SNHLY; CDR2 reads FYNNEI. The length of the CDR3 is 15 residues. V lost 4 bases and J lost 5; bases outside the gene matches: 10. The CDR3 loop is CASSGGAGPRETQYF. CDR3 sequence (DNA): TGTGCCAGCAGTGGGGGAGCGGGGCCACGGGAGACCCAGTACTTC.

This chain uses TRBV11-2 with TRBJ2-1; 10 bases are shared with TRBD2. The ends lost 3 bases at V and 8 bases at J; junction bases unmatched: 4. Germline V CDR1 and CDR2: SGHAT, FQNNGV. The CDR3 has 14 amino acids. The CDR3 is CASSFSGGYHEQFF. The CDR3 coding sequence is TGTGCCAGCAGCTTTAGCGGGGGGTACCATGAGCAGTTCTTC.

This chain connects TRBV24-1 to TRBJ2-3; D is undetermined. V lost 9 bases to trimming and J lost 1 base, with 7 bases between them. CDR1 KGHDR and CDR2 SFDVKD come from the germline V gene. This CDR3 is 12 amino acids long. The CDR3 is CATAQGTDTQYF. CDR3 nucleotide sequence: TGTGCCACCGCCCAGGGCACAGATACGCAGTATTTT.

This clone was recorded once. The chain employs TRBV5-1 and TRBJ2-6; 10 nucleotides match TRBD2. CDR1 is SGHRS, CDR2 YFSETQ, per germline. The CDR3 length is 18 residues. The trim removed 3 bases at V and 0 bases at J, leaving 6 bases unmatched. The CDR3 region is CASSSTSGVLSGANVLTF. CDR3 nucleotide sequence: TGCGCCAGCAGCTCCACTAGCGGGGTCCTCTCTGGGGCCAACGTCCTGACTTTC. Full variable domain (outside the CDR3, taken from reference TRBV5-1 and TRBJ2-6): KAGVTQTPRYLIKTRGQQVTLSCSPISGHRSVSWYQQTPGQGLQFLFEYFSETQRNKGNFPGRFSGRQFSNSRSEMNVSTLELGDSALYLCASSSTSGVLSGANVLTFGAGSRLTVL.

The V call is TRBV7-2, the J call TRBJ2-7; 8 bases fit TRBD1. This CDR3 region has 14 residues. V dropped 10 bases and J dropped 3; count of bases not matched to a gene: 11. Per the germline V gene, CDR1 is SGHTA and CDR2 is FQGNSA. DNA of the CDR3: TGTGCCACTTCCGGGGCAGGGGGCCGCTACGAGCAGTACTTC. It codes for CATSGAGGRYEQYF.